The 24 T cell receptor beta chains reported below all come from one sample, sequenced in a study of response to subunit inactivated influenza vaccine. TCRdb ran MiXCR on the RT-PCR reads and lists one entry per CDR3 protein. The top ten clones hold roughly a tenth of a sample with about 780,000 distinct CDR3 sequences, roughly 18% of them seen once. The material was PBMCs from blood, obtained 5 days after vaccination. These receptors all stem from a man in his forties or fifties who received an inactivated influenza vaccine.

This clonotype was recorded at least ten times. The J gene is TRBJ2-7, the V gene TRBV20-1, with D unclear. The CDR3 spans 14 residues. Germline V CDR1 and CDR2: DFQATT, SNEGSKA (reference sequence). Deletions cut 0 bases from V and 0 bases from J, with 9 bases between. In DNA form, the CDR3 reads TGCAGTGCTAGAGAAGGTTGGGACTCCTACGAGCAGTACTTC. This encodes CSAREGWDSYEQYF.

Only a few counts were recorded for this clonotype. CDR3 amino acids: CASSQDSTGTGRNIQYF. The DNA for the CDR3 is TGCGCCAGCAGCCAAGATTCCACCGGGACAGGGAGAAACATTCAGTACTTC. The rearrangement uses TRBV4-3 and TRBJ2-4; 9 bases map to TRBD1. CDR1 is LGHNA and CDR2 is YSLEER in the germline V gene. This CDR3 spans 17 amino acids. The V and J ends lost 0 bases and 6 bases, in that order; junction bases with no gene match: 9.

This clonotype has a handful of counts. This sequence joins TRBV7-9 and TRBJ2-1, with TRBD1 matching over 7 bases. CDR3 size: 15 residues. Germline CDR1 SEHNR, CDR2 FQNEAQ (reference sequence). Unmatched junction bases numbered 10, after V lost 4 bases and J lost 7 bases. Written as DNA, the CDR3 is TGTGCCAGCAGCTCCAGGGGGATCCAGGGTAATGAGCAGTTCTTC. It is translated as CASSSRGIQGNEQFF.

The sample holds a few counts of this clonotype. The chain employs TRBV7-3 and TRBJ2-1; 10 nucleotides match TRBD2. V lost 1 base and J lost 2; bases outside the gene matches: 2. The germline CDR1 and CDR2 sequences are SGHTA and FQGTGA. The CDR3 runs to 16 residues. The CDR3 DNA follows: TGTGCCAGCAGCTTAAGCACTAGCGGGACCTACAATGAGCAGTTCTTC. Amino acid sequence: CASSLSTSGTYNEQFF.

The gene calls are TRBV27 and TRBJ1-1; 7 nucleotides match TRBD1. Germline CDR1 reads MNHEY; CDR2 reads SMNVEV (reference sequence). V was pared by 8 bases and J by 4 bases, with 13 bases of the junction left unmatched. The CDR3 spans 15 residues. The chain's CDR3 is CASSLSPGGTTEAFF. The CDR3 nucleotides are TGTGCCAGCTCCCTCAGCCCAGGGGGTACCACTGAAGCTTTCTTT.

DNA of the CDR3: TGTGCCAGCAGCTTGTTGGCTAGCGGTACCAATGAGCAGTTCTTC. Amino acid sequence: CASSLLASGTNEQFF. The chain joins TRBV5-4 to TRBJ2-1; 7 bases align to TRBD2. The CDR3 totals 15 residues. In germline, CDR1 is SGHNT, CDR2 YYREEE (reference sequence). Trimming took 1 base from V and 6 from J; bases not matched to a gene: 7.

This clonotype appeared a few times. The CDR3 spells CASNSEPGNTIYF. CDR3 bases: TGTGCCAGTAACAGCGAACCTGGAAACACCATATATTTT. The V gene is TRBV5-5, the J gene TRBJ1-3; no reliable D call. Deletions cut 8 bases from V and 2 bases from J, with 11 bases between. CDR1 and CDR2 from the germline V gene are SGHKS and YYEKEE (reference sequence). This CDR3 contains 13 residues. Complete variable domain (other parts from reference TRBV5-5 and TRBJ1-3): DAGVTQSPTHLIKTRGQQVTLRCSPISGHKSVSWYQQVLGQGPQFIFQYYEKEERGRGNFPDRFSARQFPNYSSELNVNALLLGDSALYLCASNSEPGNTIYFGEGSWLTVV.

A few counts support this clonotype. The chain links TRBV21-1 to TRBJ1-5. TRBV21-1 is described as a pseudogene. The CDR3 totals 9 residues. CDR3 DNA sequence: TGTGCCAGCACCCAGCCCCAGCATTTT. Its protein product is CASTQPQHF.

V is TRBV6-2 or TRBV6-3 and J is TRBJ2-7; 8 nucleotides agree with TRBD1. Germline V gives CDR1 MNHEY, CDR2 SVGEGT. The CDR3 loop spans 15 amino acids. The junction had 10 bases not matched to a gene; V was cut back by 6 bases and J by 3 bases. DNA for the CDR3: TGTGCCAGCAGCCCTCTGGGACAGGCCCTCTACGAGCAGTACTTC. Amino acid sequence: CASSPLGQALYEQYF.

V gene TRBV29-1 combines with J gene TRBJ2-1; tentatively, D is TRBD2 (6 bases). Germline V lookup: CDR1 SQVTM, CDR2 ANQGSEA. The CDR3 is 12 amino acids. Between the trimmed V and J ends, which lost 7 bases and 6 bases, there was a span of 13 bases. As DNA, the CDR3 is TGCAGCGCGGCGGGGCCCCGCAATGAGCAGTTCTTC. Protein product: CSAAGPRNEQFF.

This clonotype was observed a few times. The genes are TRBV20-1 and TRBJ2-7; 7 bases are a match to TRBD2. CDR1 is DFQATT and CDR2 is SNEGSKA in the germline V gene (reference sequence). The CDR3 is 14 amino acids. V lost 6 bases, J lost 4 bases, and 12 bases stayed unmatched. CDR3 residues: CSATTGAGVYEQYF. CDR3 nucleotides: TGCAGTGCCACCACCGGGGCGGGAGTTTACGAGCAGTACTTC.

This clonotype was counted many times. CDR3 nucleotides: TGCGCCAGCAGCTTGGGACAGGCGAACACAGATACGCAGTATTTT. Translating it yields CASSLGQANTDTQYF. The rearrangement uses TRBV5-1 and TRBJ2-3; D perhaps matches TRBD1 (6 bases). V lost 0 bases and J lost 2, with 10 bases in between. Germline CDR1 is SGHRS and CDR2 is YFSETQ. The CDR3 contains 15 residues.

This clonotype was detected only a few times. This rearrangement joins TRBV20-1 to TRBJ2-3; 13 bases match TRBD2. After removal of 7 bases from V and 2 bases from J, the junction contained 9 bases not matched to a gene. The CDR3 is made up of 16 amino acids. Germline CDR1 is DFQATT and CDR2 is SNEGSKA (reference sequence). The CDR3 DNA reads as TGCAGTGTGACTAGCGGGGGGAACTCACTCACAGATACGCAGTATTTT. Encoded protein: CSVTSGGNSLTDTQYF.

The rearrangement links TRBV5-5 to TRBJ2-7; 9 bases are shared with TRBD1. Germline V lookup: CDR1 SGHKS, CDR2 YYEKEE (reference sequence). CDR3 length: 16 amino acids. Unmatched junction bases numbered 6, after V lost 0 bases and J lost 2 bases. CDR3 sequence reads: CASSLAAGQGTYEQYF. The CDR3 bases are TGTGCCAGCAGCTTGGCAGCGGGACAGGGAACCTACGAGCAGTACTTC.

In its sample, this clonotype was seen a few times. The chain recombines TRBV20-1 with TRBJ1-1, with D possibly TRBD1 on 5 matching bases. This CDR3 has 12 residues. Trimming removed 4 bases at V and 5 bases at J, with 11 bases between. Germline V gives CDR1 DFQATT, CDR2 SNEGSKA (reference sequence). The CDR3: CSAIDSGTEAFF. The CDR3 coding sequence is TGCAGTGCTATTGACAGTGGGACTGAAGCTTTCTTT.

A few counts support this clonotype. The V call is TRBV5-1, the J call TRBJ1-1, with D perhaps matching TRBD1 (6 bases). The CDR3 has 16 residues. V was cut by 3 bases and J by 1 base, with 16 bases left in between. The germline V gene encodes CDR1 SGHRS and CDR2 YFSETQ. The CDR3 here is CASSSWGPGQNTEAFF. As DNA, the CDR3 is TGCGCCAGCAGCTCATGGGGTCCGGGACAGAACACTGAAGCTTTCTTT.

The chain carries TRBV29-1 and TRBJ2-2; D is uncertain. Germline values: CDR1 SQVTM, CDR2 ANQGSEA. This CDR3 comprises 11 residues. V was clipped by 4 bases and J by 6 bases, with 6 bases between them. The CDR3 spells CSVVVAGELFF. CDR3 nucleotides: TGCAGCGTTGTTGTAGCCGGGGAGCTGTTTTTT.

The rearrangement links TRBV20-1 to TRBJ2-1; 10 bases are shared with TRBD2. V gave up 5 bases and J gave up 8 bases; unmatched junction bases: 15. The CDR3 loop spans 16 amino acids. In germline, CDR1 is DFQATT, CDR2 SNEGSKA (reference sequence). The CDR3 region has the DNA TGCAGTGCTCTCTCGGCTAGCGGGGGTTTAGGGGATGAGCAGTTCTTC. Encoded protein: CSALSASGGLGDEQFF.

This clonotype came up many times. This chain links TRBV20-1 with TRBJ2-1; D might be TRBD2 (5 bases). V was clipped by 6 bases and J by 1 base, with 13 bases between them. In germline, CDR1 is DFQATT, CDR2 SNEGSKA (reference sequence). The CDR3 length is 14 residues. DNA for the CDR3: TGCAGTGCCCGGGATGCGGGTTCCTACAATGAGCAGTTCTTC. This gives the protein CSARDAGSYNEQFF.

In this sample, this clonotype turned up a few times. This rearrangement joins TRBV7-9 to TRBJ2-1, with TRBD1 identical over 7 bases. Looked up from germline, CDR1 is SEHNR and CDR2 is FQNEAQ (reference sequence). The length of the CDR3 is 17 residues. V lost 1 base and J lost 3; bases outside the gene matches: 9. The CDR3 region is CASSLGTRGLVYNEQFF. CDR3 bases: TGTGCCAGCAGCTTAGGAACCAGGGGGTTGGTCTACAATGAGCAGTTCTTC.

The V and J genes are TRBV7-9 and TRBJ2-5; 8 nucleotides line up with TRBD1. The CDR3 covers 14 residues. CDR1 and CDR2 (germline): SEHNR, FQNEAQ (reference sequence). With 5 bases clipped from V and 3 bases from J, the junction kept 5 bases outside the gene matches. In DNA form, the CDR3 reads TGTGCCAGCAGCCCACGACAGGGGAAAGAGACCCAGTACTTC. Its protein product is CASSPRQGKETQYF.

The chain has TRBV4-1 and TRBJ2-2; no clear D. Trimming stripped 0 bases from V and 4 bases from J, with 9 bases between. Germline values: CDR1 MGHRA, CDR2 YSYEKL. The CDR3 runs to 15 residues. The CDR3 here is CASSQEVVTTGELFF. CDR3 nucleotides: TGCGCCAGCAGCCAAGAGGTCGTAACCACCGGGGAGCTGTTTTTT.

The rearrangement joins TRBV5-4 to TRBJ2-1; maybe TRBD1 (5 bases). V gave up 2 bases and J gave up 10 bases, with 19 bases separating them. The CDR3 length is 15 residues. Germline V CDR1 and CDR2: SGHNT, YYREEE (reference sequence). The CDR3 protein is CASSFAKGPQGEQFF. As DNA, the CDR3 is TGTGCCAGCAGCTTTGCGAAAGGGCCGCAGGGCGAGCAGTTCTTC. The complete variable domain, with remaining parts taken from reference TRBV5-4 and TRBJ2-1, reads ETGVTQSPTHLIKTRGQQVTLRCSSQSGHNTVSWYQQALGQGPQFIFQYYREEENGRGNFPPRFSGLQFPNYSSELNVNALELDDSALYLCASSFAKGPQGEQFFGPGTRLTVL.

CDR3 sequence (DNA): TGTGCCAGCAGCTTTCACGGGGTTACCTACAATGAGCAGTTCTTC. Translating gives CASSFHGVTYNEQFF. This chain links TRBV7-9 with TRBJ2-1, with TRBD2 as a possible D gene (5 bases). This CDR3 has 15 residues. V lost 3 bases to trimming and J lost 2 bases, with 11 bases between them. Germline lookup yields CDR1 SEHNR and CDR2 FQNEAQ (reference sequence). The full variable domain, completed using reference TRBV7-9 and TRBJ2-1, is DTGVSQNPRHKITKRGQNVTFRCDPISEHNRLYWYRQTLGQGPEFLTYFQNEAQLEKSRLLSDRFSAERPKGSFSTLEIQRTEQGDSAMYLCASSFHGVTYNEQFFGPGTRLTVL.